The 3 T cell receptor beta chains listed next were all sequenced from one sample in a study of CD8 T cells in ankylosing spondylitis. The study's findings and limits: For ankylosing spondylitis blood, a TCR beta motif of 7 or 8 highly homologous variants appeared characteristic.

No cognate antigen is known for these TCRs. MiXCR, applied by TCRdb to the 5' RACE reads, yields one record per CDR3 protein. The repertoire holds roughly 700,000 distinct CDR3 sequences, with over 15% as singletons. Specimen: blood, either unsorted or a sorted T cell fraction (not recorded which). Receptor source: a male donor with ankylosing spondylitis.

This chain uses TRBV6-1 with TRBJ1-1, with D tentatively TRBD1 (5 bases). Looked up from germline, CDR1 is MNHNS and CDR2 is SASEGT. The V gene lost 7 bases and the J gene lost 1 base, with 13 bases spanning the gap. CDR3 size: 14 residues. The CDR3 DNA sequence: TGTGCCAGCAAAGGGGAGACGCCGAACACTGAAGCTTTCTTT. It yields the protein CASKGETPNTEAFF.

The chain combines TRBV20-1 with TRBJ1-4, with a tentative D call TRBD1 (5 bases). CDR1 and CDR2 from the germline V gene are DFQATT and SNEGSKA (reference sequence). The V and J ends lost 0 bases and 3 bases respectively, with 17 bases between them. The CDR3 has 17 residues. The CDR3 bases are TGCAGTGCTAGAGATGTCCGGGACCCTACGGCTAATGAAAAACTGTTTTTT. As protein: CSARDVRDPTANEKLFF.

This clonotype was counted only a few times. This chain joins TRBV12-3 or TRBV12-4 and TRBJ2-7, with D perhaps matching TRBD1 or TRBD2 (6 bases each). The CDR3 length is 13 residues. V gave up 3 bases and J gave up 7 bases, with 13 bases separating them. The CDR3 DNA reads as TGTGCCAGCAGTTTCGGCGGGACAATGGAGCAGTACTTC. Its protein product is CASSFGGTMEQYF.